The 21 T cell receptor beta chains in this list originate from one sample, sequenced in a study of control samples from healthy donors and cancer patients. The assay was immunoSEQ multiplex PCR, and TCRdb's table has in-frame clones only and misses some. This table holds fewer than 250,000 clones, about nine tenths found once. The sample consisted of blood. These receptors were collected from a man in his thirties or forties in good health.

This clone came up once. The chain links TRBV6-2 or TRBV6-3 to TRBJ1-2, with D perhaps TRBD1 (6 bases). Trimming removed 0 bases at V and 3 bases at J, with 29 bases between. The CDR3 has 21 residues. Looked up from germline, CDR1 is MNHEY and CDR2 is SVGEGT. CDR3 amino acids: CASSYSKGKPDRLLPYYGYTF. In DNA, the CDR3 is TGTGCCAGCAGTTACTCGAAGGGGAAACCGGACAGACTTCTCCCCTACTATGGCTACACCTTC.

The chain couples TRBV6-5 to TRBJ2-1; TRBD2 matches at 13 bases. The CDR3 loop spans 16 amino acids. Germline CDR1 is MNHEY and CDR2 is SVGAGI. The V segment lost 2 bases and the J segment 6 bases; nucleotides outside the gene matches: 4. The CDR3 is CASSYRTSGGLNEQFF. The CDR3, as DNA: TGTGCCAGCAGTTACCGGACTAGCGGGGGCCTCAATGAGCAGTTCTTC.

This chain connects TRBV19 to TRBJ2-7, with D uncertain. The CDR3 totals 15 residues. Trimming removed 4 bases at V and 1 base at J, with 14 bases between. Germline V gene sequence: CDR1 LNHDA, CDR2 SQIVND (reference sequence). CDR3 protein: CASSTAGAESYEQYF. The CDR3 DNA follows: TGTGCCAGTAGTACCGCAGGAGCTGAATCCTACGAGCAGTACTTC.

The J gene is TRBJ1-3, the V gene TRBV11-2; D may be TRBD1 (5 bases). Looked up from germline, CDR1 is SGHAT and CDR2 is FQNNGV. Trimming left V 1 base short and J 5 bases short, with 12 bases between. This CDR3 has 15 residues. The CDR3 DNA reads TGTGCCAGCAGCTTAGGGTTGGGACGCAGAAACACCATATATTTT. Its translation: CASSLGLGRRNTIYF.

The chain couples TRBV12-3 or TRBV12-4 to TRBJ1-1, with unresolved D. The CDR3 covers 13 residues. The V gene lost 5 bases and the J gene lost 11 bases, with 18 bases spanning the gap. The CDR3 bases are TGTGCCAGCAGTAAATTCGGTCCTAACGGGGCTTTCTTT. Translating gives CASSKFGPNGAFF.

The V and J genes are TRBV9 and TRBJ2-2, with 9 positions matching TRBD1. CDR3 size: 15 residues. J was trimmed by 4 bases and V by 5 bases; bases with no gene match: 6. Germline loops: CDR1 SGDLS, CDR2 YYNGEE. DNA of the CDR3: TGTGCCAGCAGTCAACAGGGGGCGGGCACCGGGGAGCTGTTTTTT. It specifies CASSQQGAGTGELFF.

The chain joins TRBV2 to TRBJ2-6, with 7 bases lining up with TRBD1. Germline CDR1 SNHLY, CDR2 FYNNEI. V trimming: 3 bases; J trimming: 7 bases; junction bases outside the gene matches: 12. This CDR3 has 17 residues. In nucleotides, the CDR3 is TGTGCCAGCAGTGAGAGAGGGAAGGGGGCGGGCGCCAACGTCCTGACTTTC. Translating it yields CASSERGKGAGANVLTF.

V and J are TRBV9 and TRBJ1-2; 7 nucleotides agree with TRBD1. The CDR3 runs 15 residues. Trimming cost V 4 bases and J 4 bases; bases outside gene matches: 10. Germline V gene sequence: CDR1 SGDLS, CDR2 YYNGEE. This CDR3 is CASSPGGQRVYGYTF. In nucleotides, the CDR3 is TGTGCCAGCAGCCCAGGGGGACAGCGAGTCTATGGCTACACCTTC. The full variable domain, completed using reference TRBV9 and TRBJ1-2, is DSGVTQTPKHLITATGQRVTLRCSPRSGDLSVYWYQQSLDQGLQFLIQYYNGEERAKGNILERFSAQQFPDLHSELNLSSLELGDSALYFCASSPGGQRVYGYTFGSGTRLTVV.

This clone has just a few counts. The chain uses TRBV19 and TRBJ1-5, with 7 positions matching TRBD1. From germline, CDR1 is LNHDA and CDR2 SQIVND (reference sequence). The CDR3 is 16 amino acids. V lost 3 bases and J lost 0; bases outside the gene matches: 5. The CDR3 region has the DNA TGTGCCAGTAGTATCCACAGGGGAAATAGCAATCAGCCCCAGCATTTT. This translates into CASSIHRGNSNQPQHF. The complete variable domain, with remaining parts taken from reference TRBV19 and TRBJ1-5, reads DGGITQSPKYLFRKEGQNVTLSCEQNLNHDAMYWYRQDPGQGLRLIYYSQIVNDFQKGDIAEGYSVSREKKESFPLTVTSAQKNPTAFYLCASSIHRGNSNQPQHFGDGTRLSIL.

This clone was seen a few times. V usage is TRBV30 and J usage is TRBJ2-7; TRBD1 might be the D (6 bases). The CDR3 is 13 amino acids. V was pared by 5 bases and J by 0 bases, with 11 bases between. The germline V gene has CDR1 GTSNPN and CDR2 SVGIG (reference sequence). CDR3 region: CAWGGRSSYEQYF. For the CDR3, the DNA is TGTGCCTGGGGGGGCCGAAGCTCCTACGAGCAGTACTTC. Full variable domain (rest looked up from reference TRBV30 and TRBJ2-7): SQTIHQWPATLVQPVGSPLSLECTVEGTSNPNLYWYRQAAGRGLQLLFYSVGIGQISSEVPQNLSASRPQDRQFILSSKKLLLSDSGFYLCAWGGRSSYEQYFGPGTRLTVT.

The chain joins TRBV27 to TRBJ1-1, with 9 bases aligning to TRBD1. The CDR3 is 17 amino acids. Per germline, CDR1 MNHEY and CDR2 SMNVEV (reference sequence). The V gene end was trimmed by 8 bases and the J gene end by 0 bases; junction bases not matched to a gene: 13. In DNA, the CDR3 is TGTGCCAGCTGCTTCTTGGGGACAGGGTCCATGAACACTGAAGCTTTCTTT. It yields the protein CASCFLGTGSMNTEAFF.

J is TRBJ2-2 and V is TRBV7-6; weak D call: TRBD2 (7 bases). V was trimmed by 4 bases and J by 5 bases, leaving 11 bases between them. The CDR3 consists of 14 residues. Looked up from germline, CDR1 is SGHVS and CDR2 is FNYEAQ. The CDR3 is CASSSGGPTGELFF. The CDR3 region has the DNA TGTGCCAGCAGCTCCGGGGGGCCTACCGGGGAGCTGTTTTTT.

In its sample, this clone was seen once. The J gene is TRBJ1-1, the V gene TRBV5-1; unclear D gene. The length of the CDR3 is 12 residues. V lost 4 bases and J 5 bases, leaving 9 bases between the germline ends. Germline CDR1 reads SGHRS; CDR2 reads YFSETQ. The CDR3 loop reads CASSRSKTEAFF. DNA of the CDR3: TGCGCCAGCAGCCGTTCAAAAACTGAAGCTTTCTTT.

V usage is TRBV3-1 (or the pseudogene TRBV3-2) and J usage is TRBJ2-2; TRBD1 is a possible D gene (6 bases). Germline V CDR1 and CDR2: LGHDT, YNNKEL (reference sequence). V was trimmed by 4 bases and J by 2 bases, leaving 11 bases between them. The CDR3 consists of 15 residues. The CDR3 nucleotides are TGTGCCAGCAGCCGACCGGGACAAAACACCGGGGAGCTGTTTTTT. It codes for CASSRPGQNTGELFF.

This chain uses TRBV7-3 with TRBJ2-3, with a tentative D call TRBD1 (5 bases). Germline values: CDR1 SGHTA, CDR2 FQGTGA. The CDR3 runs 15 residues. Between the trimmed V and J ends, which lost 5 bases and 0 bases, there was a span of 12 bases. This CDR3 is CASSPDRTSTDTQYF. The CDR3 bases are TGTGCCAGCAGCCCCGACAGAACTAGCACAGATACGCAGTATTTT.

The chain carries TRBV27 and TRBJ1-5, with D possibly TRBD1 on 5 matching bases. Looked up from germline, CDR1 is MNHEY and CDR2 is SMNVEV (reference sequence). The ends were cut back, 2 bases at V and 1 base at J, with 6 bases in the middle. This CDR3 has 14 residues. CDR3 in DNA: TGTGCCAGCAGTTTAAGACAGAGCAATCAGCCCCAGCATTTT. Translated, it gives CASSLRQSNQPQHF.

The chain has TRBV2 and TRBJ1-2; D is undetermined. The germline gives CDR1 SNHLY, CDR2 FYNNEI. The CDR3 runs 14 residues. V lost 2 bases and J lost 8, with 15 bases in between. For the CDR3, the DNA is TGTGCCAGCAGTGAACTACTAAACCAGCAGGGCTACACCTTC. Its protein is CASSELLNQQGYTF.

The rearrangement uses TRBV19 and TRBJ2-1; 11 positions match TRBD2. Trimming at V came to 5 bases and at J to 0 bases, leaving 3 bases not matched to a gene. CDR3 size: 16 residues. Germline V gene lookup returns CDR1 LNHDA and CDR2 SQIVND (reference sequence). The CDR3 nucleotides read TGTGCCAGTAGTGGACTAGCGGGCCCCTCCTACAATGAGCAGTTCTTC. Protein: CASSGLAGPSYNEQFF.

The V and J genes are TRBV14 and TRBJ2-7; the D gene could be TRBD1 or TRBD2 (5 bases each). Trimming took off 1 base at V and 3 bases at J, with 10 bases between the two ends. This CDR3 has 14 residues. From germline, CDR1 is SGHDN and CDR2 FVKESK. The CDR3 nucleotides are TGTGCCAGCAGCCAAGTGGGGACGGTCTACGAGCAGTACTTC. This codes for CASSQVGTVYEQYF.

This sequence joins TRBV28 and TRBJ1-4, with D uncertain. Germline lookup yields CDR1 MDHEN and CDR2 SYDVKM. The germline V and J ends were trimmed by 2 bases and 8 bases, with 6 bases remaining between them. The CDR3 length is 12 residues. The CDR3 is CASSLDREKLFF. In DNA form, the CDR3 reads TGTGCCAGCAGTTTAGATCGGGAAAAACTGTTTTTT.

The CDR3 coding sequence is TGCGCCAGCAGACGCGCAAGGGATACGCAGTATTTT. It yields the protein CASRRARDTQYF. V and J are TRBV10-1 and TRBJ2-3; D unclear. Between the trimmed V and J ends, which lost 6 bases and 6 bases, there was a span of 10 bases. CDR3 length: 12 amino acids. CDR1 WNHNN and CDR2 SYGVQD come from the germline V gene (reference sequence).